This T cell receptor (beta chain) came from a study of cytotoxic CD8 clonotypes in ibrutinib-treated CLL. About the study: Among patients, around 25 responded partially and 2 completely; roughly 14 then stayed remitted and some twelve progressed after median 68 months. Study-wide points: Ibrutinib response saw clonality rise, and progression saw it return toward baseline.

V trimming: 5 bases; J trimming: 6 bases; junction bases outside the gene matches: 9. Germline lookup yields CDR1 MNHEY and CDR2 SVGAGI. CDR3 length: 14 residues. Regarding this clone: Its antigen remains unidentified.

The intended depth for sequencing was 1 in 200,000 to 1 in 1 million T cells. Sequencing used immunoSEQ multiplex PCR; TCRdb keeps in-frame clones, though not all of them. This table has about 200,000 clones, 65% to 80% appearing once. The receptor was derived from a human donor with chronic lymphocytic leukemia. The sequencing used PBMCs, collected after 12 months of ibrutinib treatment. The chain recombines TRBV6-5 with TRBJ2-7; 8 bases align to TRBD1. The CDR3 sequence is CASSPYRGASEQYF. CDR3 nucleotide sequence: TGTGCCAGCAGTCCGTACAGGGGGGCCAGCGAGCAGTACTTC.